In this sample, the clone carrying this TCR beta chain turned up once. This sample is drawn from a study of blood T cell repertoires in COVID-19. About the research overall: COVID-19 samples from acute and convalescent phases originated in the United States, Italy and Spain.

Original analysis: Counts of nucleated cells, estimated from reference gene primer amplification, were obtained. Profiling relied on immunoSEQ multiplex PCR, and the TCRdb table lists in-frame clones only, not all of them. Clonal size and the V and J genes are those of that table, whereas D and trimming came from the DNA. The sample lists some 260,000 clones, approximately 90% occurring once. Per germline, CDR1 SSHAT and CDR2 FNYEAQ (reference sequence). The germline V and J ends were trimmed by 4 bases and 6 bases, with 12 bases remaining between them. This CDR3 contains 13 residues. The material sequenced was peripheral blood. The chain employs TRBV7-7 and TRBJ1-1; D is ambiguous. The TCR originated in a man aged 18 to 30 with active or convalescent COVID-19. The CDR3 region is CASSSSGISEAFF. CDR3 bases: TGTGCCAGCAGCTCGAGTGGTATTTCTGAAGCTTTCTTT.